Sequencing of this T cell receptor beta chain was carried out in a study of shared clonotypes between healthy human individuals. Across the whole study: Samples came from two female and a few male donors aged 18 to 49.

In replicate PCRs of sorted subsets, roughly 200 ng DNA, about 30,000 T cell genomes, was used. Libraries were prepared by immunoSEQ multiplex PCR; TCRdb keeps only in-frame clonotypes and omits some of them. The repertoire holds 2 million to 2.5 million clones, with 85% to 95% as singletons. CDR3 length: 14 amino acids. V lost 5 bases, J lost 6 bases, and 9 bases stayed unmatched. Germline values: CDR1 MNHEY, CDR2 SMNVEV (reference sequence). Overall study findings and caveats: Rarefaction curves obtained for sorted subsets showed sequencing incomplete despite large depth. Clonotypes not shared had lower generation probabilities than those common to all four donors.

Note on this clone: Its antigen is unidentified.

This chain joins TRBV27 and TRBJ1-1; 7 positions match TRBD1. Sequenced: naive CD4+ T cells from PBMCs. Subset here: CD45RA+ positively selected. The TCR was taken from a man in his late teens or twenties in good health. Some clones in this sample may be carry-over from other donors' samples. Here the CDR3 reads CASSTRQGIAEAFF. CDR3 nucleotide sequence: TGTGCCAGCAGTACCCGACAGGGCATAGCTGAAGCTTTCTTT.